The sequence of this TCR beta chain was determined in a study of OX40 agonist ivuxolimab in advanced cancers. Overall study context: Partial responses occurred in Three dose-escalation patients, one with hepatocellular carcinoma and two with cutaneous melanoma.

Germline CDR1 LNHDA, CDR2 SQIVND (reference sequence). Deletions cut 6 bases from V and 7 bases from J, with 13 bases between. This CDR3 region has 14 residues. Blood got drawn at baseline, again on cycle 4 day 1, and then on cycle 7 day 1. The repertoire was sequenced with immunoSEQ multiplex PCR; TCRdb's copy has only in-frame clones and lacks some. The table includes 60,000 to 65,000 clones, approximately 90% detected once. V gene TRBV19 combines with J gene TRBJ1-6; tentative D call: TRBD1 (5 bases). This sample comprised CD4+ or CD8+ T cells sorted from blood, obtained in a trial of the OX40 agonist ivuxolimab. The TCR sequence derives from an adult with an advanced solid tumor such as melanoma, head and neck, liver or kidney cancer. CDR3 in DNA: TGTGCCAGTAGGTCCGGGACTGGAAATTCACCCCTCCACTTT. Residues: CASRSGTGNSPLHF.